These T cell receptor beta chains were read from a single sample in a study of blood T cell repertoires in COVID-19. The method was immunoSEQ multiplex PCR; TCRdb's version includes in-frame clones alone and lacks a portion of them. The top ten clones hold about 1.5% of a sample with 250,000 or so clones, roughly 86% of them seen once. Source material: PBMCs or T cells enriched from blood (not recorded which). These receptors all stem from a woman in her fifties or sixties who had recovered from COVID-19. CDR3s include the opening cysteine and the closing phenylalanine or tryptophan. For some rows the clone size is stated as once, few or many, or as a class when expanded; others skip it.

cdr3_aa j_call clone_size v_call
CASSSPYEQYF TRBJ2-7 - TRBV28
CASSPLAGSTDTQYF TRBJ2-3 - TRBV5-6
CASSWGGQGADEQYF TRBJ2-7 - TRBV5-1
CASSPSSGNTIYF TRBJ1-3 - TRBV18
CASSKGGTGANVLTF TRBJ2-6 - TRBV21-1
CASRWGGRYTF TRBJ1-2 - TRBV28
CASSSKEQGGYGYTF TRBJ1-2 - TRBV5-4
CASSYAQGASLGPEAFF TRBJ1-1 - TRBV6-2/TRBV6-3
CASSLRQGSWTEAFF TRBJ1-1 - TRBV7-2
CASSRDTGTGANVLTF TRBJ2-6 - TRBV7-2
CASSQGTEGYTF TRBJ1-2 - TRBV3-1/TRBV3-2
CASSQVATSLEQFF TRBJ2-1 once TRBV3-1/TRBV3-2
CAWSVGTTTWDEQYF TRBJ2-7 - TRBV30
CASSNDRDQPQHF TRBJ1-5 - TRBV27
CASSNTGGYTF TRBJ1-2 once TRBV6-2/TRBV6-3
CASSGGQGWRYGYTF TRBJ1-2 - TRBV28
CAWRGKPGQGVTATGELFF TRBJ2-2 few TRBV30
CASSSRPFRGAGELFF TRBJ2-2 - TRBV28
CASSPHRDTEAFF TRBJ1-1 - TRBV7-3
CASSSPSVHEQFF TRBJ2-1 - TRBV7-2
CASSLIGWSGYNSPLHF TRBJ1-6 - TRBV7-9
CASSVGGWMNTEAFF TRBJ1-1 - TRBV9
CAIRGGRYTGELFF TRBJ2-2 - TRBV7-9
CASSLTSGTSGRAGELFF TRBJ2-2 - TRBV28
CASKARGGLNTIYF TRBJ1-3 - TRBV27
CASSLVRHF TRBJ1-5 - TRBV5-1
CASSRDGETQYF TRBJ2-5 - TRBV6-5
CASGRESFNEQFF TRBJ2-1 - TRBV5-1
CASSLGLAGVEEQFF TRBJ2-1 - TRBV5-1
CASSLGASSSYEQYF TRBJ2-7 - TRBV11-3
CASRQGIFRRSGANVLTF TRBJ2-6 - TRBV7-9
CASSPRTSGVETQYF TRBJ2-5 - TRBV5-1
CATSRDQAGATGELFF TRBJ2-2 - TRBV15
CSVEERDNEQFF TRBJ2-1 - TRBV29-1
CASSLGSGTGGRPQHF TRBJ1-5 - TRBV7-2
CASSQDGSSNQPQHF TRBJ1-5 - TRBV3-1/TRBV3-2
CASSSGREPGNTIYF TRBJ1-3 - TRBV19
CASSQERVTSGYEQYF TRBJ2-7 - TRBV4-2
CASSYRGGDTEAFF TRBJ1-1 - TRBV6-5
CASSLDRWTSGVTDTQYF TRBJ2-3 - TRBV11-2
CATSPGTRDRDGYTF TRBJ1-2 - TRBV15
CASNGQGMTGELFF TRBJ2-2 once TRBV19
CASSSRLAGGPGETQYF TRBJ2-5 - TRBV7-6
CASSPGQGYEEKLFF TRBJ1-4 - TRBV5-4
CASSPRQGWSNQPQHF TRBJ1-5 - TRBV27
CASSQDRYRDQETQYF TRBJ2-5 - TRBV4-1
CASSLNTGELFF TRBJ2-2 - TRBV11-3
CAWSGGNEQFF TRBJ2-1 - TRBV30
CASSGTSLSHEQFF TRBJ2-1 - TRBV10-2
CATRLAGIGETQYF TRBJ2-5 - TRBV25-1
CASSPGTDQPQHF TRBJ1-5 once TRBV18
CASSLDSFSPLHF TRBJ1-6 - TRBV5-1
CAISGPGAPEAFF TRBJ1-1 - TRBV10-3
CASSQVARETQYF TRBJ2-5 - TRBV27
CASSRTRADEQYF TRBJ2-7 - TRBV7-8
CASSVGRLGGETQYF TRBJ2-5 - TRBV5-1
CASSESGQRYNEQFF TRBJ2-1 - TRBV6-1
CSSSSGSPHSTDTQYF TRBJ2-3 once TRBV29-1
CASSSGTRQVKAFF TRBJ1-1 - TRBV28
CASSLAYSQETQYF TRBJ2-5 - TRBV5-1